Each of the 15 T cell receptor beta chains below was sequenced from the same sample in a study of post-analysis software for immune sequencing data. Study-wide results and caveats: TRBV segments more frequent in patients than in controls numbered about five and included TRBV5-6, TRBV5-1 and TRBV20-1.

Antigens for these TCRs are unknown. Unique molecular identifiers had been added to the TCR beta cDNA libraries. Using its own MiXCR run on the PCR reads, TCRdb lists one record per CDR3 protein. The sample shows hundreds of thousands of distinct CDR3 sequences, 44% of them seen only once. Specimen: blood. These TCRs come from a girl aged 10 to 17 with multiple sclerosis.

The chain has TRBV5-1 and TRBJ2-5; 8 nucleotides agree with TRBD2. CDR1 is SGHRS, CDR2 YFSETQ, per germline. The CDR3 totals 14 residues. V was clipped by 1 base and J by 11 bases; unmatched bases: 10. This chain's CDR3 is CASSLSGGTSEQYF. In DNA, the CDR3 is TGCGCCAGCAGCTTGAGCGGGGGTACGTCTGAGCAGTACTTC.

The sample holds one count of this clonotype. The chain is built from TRBV11-3 and TRBJ1-1, with D possibly TRBD1 on 6 matching bases. V was clipped by 5 bases and J by 1 base, with 20 bases between them. Per germline, CDR1 SGHNT and CDR2 YENEEA. The CDR3 contains 17 residues. CDR3 in DNA: TGTGCCAGCAGCGCGAGTCCTTGGGAGGGGGAGAACACTGAAGCTTTCTTT. It codes for CASSASPWEGENTEAFF.

This clonotype occurred once. The rearrangement uses TRBV10-3 and TRBJ1-5; TRBD1 is a possible D gene (6 bases). Trimming removed 4 bases at V and 8 bases at J, with 12 bases between. Germline-derived CDR1 and CDR2 are ENHRY and SYGVKD. The CDR3 has 13 amino acids. The chain's CDR3 is CAISAQGGEPQHF. Written as DNA, the CDR3 is TGTGCCATCAGTGCACAGGGTGGGGAGCCCCAGCATTTT.

For the CDR3, the DNA is TGCAGTGCTAGAGTCGCTAGCGCCTACGAGCAGTACTTC. Its translation is CSARVASAYEQYF. This sequence joins TRBV20-1 and TRBJ2-7; D is possibly TRBD2 (6 bases). Trimming stripped 1 base from V and 2 bases from J, with 9 bases between. This CDR3 region has 13 residues. Germline CDR1 and CDR2: DFQATT and SNEGSKA (reference sequence).

The genes are TRBV12-3 or TRBV12-4 and TRBJ1-2, with 7 bases identical to TRBD1. V lost 5 bases to trimming and J lost 3 bases; unmatched junction nucleotides: 12. This CDR3 contains 16 residues. CDR3 protein: CASSPMTGRVYYGYTF. In DNA form, the CDR3 reads TGTGCCAGCAGTCCGATGACAGGGCGGGTTTACTATGGCTACACCTTC.

This clonotype was seen only a few times. The gene calls are TRBV10-1 and TRBJ2-3; 9 nucleotides agree with TRBD2. The CDR3 spans 15 residues. The V gene end was trimmed by 2 bases and the J gene end by 5 bases; junction bases not matched to a gene: 5. Germline V CDR1 and CDR2: WNHNN, SYGVQD (reference sequence). The CDR3 loop reads CASSERTSDIDTQYF. CDR3 nucleotide sequence: TGCGCCAGCAGTGAGCGGACTAGCGATATAGATACGCAGTATTTT.

This clonotype has just a few counts. The chain is built from TRBV30 and TRBJ2-2; D gene ambiguous. The CDR3 totals 17 residues. The V gene lost 0 bases and the J gene lost 0 bases, with 14 bases spanning the gap. Per germline, CDR1 GTSNPN and CDR2 SVGIG (reference sequence). Here the CDR3 DNA reads TGTGCCTGGAGTGTCTTAGGCGGTCACTCGAACACCGGGGAGCTGTTTTTT. This encodes CAWSVLGGHSNTGELFF.

This clonotype was observed a few times. The chain links TRBV4-1 to TRBJ2-7, with TRBD1 identical over 10 bases. The germline gives CDR1 MGHRA, CDR2 YSYEKL. The ends lost 2 bases at V and 5 bases at J; junction bases unmatched: 6. This CDR3 comprises 15 residues. CDR3 nucleotide sequence: TGCGCCAGCAGCCAACCCGGGACAGGGGCCCACGAGCAGTACTTC. Translating it yields CASSQPGTGAHEQYF.

CDR3 sequence: CSARDQRRSNQPQHF. For the CDR3, the DNA is TGCAGTGCTAGAGATCAAAGGAGGAGCAATCAGCCCCAGCATTTT. The chain recombines TRBV20-1 with TRBJ1-5, with no clear D. This CDR3 is built from 15 residues. CDR1 is DFQATT and CDR2 is SNEGSKA in the germline V gene (reference sequence). V was trimmed by 0 bases and J by 1 base, leaving 10 bases between them.

V usage is TRBV7-6 and J usage is TRBJ1-2; TRBD1 matches at 9 bases. The germline gives CDR1 SGHVS, CDR2 FNYEAQ. CDR3 size: 14 residues. The V and J ends lost 5 bases and 3 bases, in that order; junction bases with no gene match: 4. CDR3 coding DNA: TGTGCCAGCAGCCCGAGGACAGGGGACTATGGCTACACCTTC. It is translated as CASSPRTGDYGYTF.

The rearrangement links TRBV7-9 to TRBJ1-5; 7 positions agree with TRBD1. The germline CDR1 and CDR2 sequences are SEHNR and FQNEAQ (reference sequence). The CDR3 contains 17 residues. V was pared by 8 bases and J by 4 bases, with 17 bases of the junction left unmatched. In DNA form, the CDR3 reads TGTGCCAGCGAGATAGGGACAGCCGCTGGAGGGAATCAGCCCCAGCATTTT. This gives the protein CASEIGTAAGGNQPQHF.

This chain links TRBV12-3 or TRBV12-4 with TRBJ2-7, with a possible D match to TRBD1 (7 bases). Trimming pared 5 bases from V and 7 bases from J, leaving 21 bases between. CDR3 length equals 15 residues. The CDR3 nucleotides read TGTGCCAGCAGTCAGGGGGGCCCTAGCTACAATGAGCAGTACTTC. Translated: CASSQGGPSYNEQYF.

This clonotype was detected many times. The V gene is TRBV6-2 or TRBV6-3, the J gene TRBJ2-1; D may be TRBD1 or TRBD2 (5 bases each). V was cut by 4 bases and J by 4 bases, with 11 bases left in between. The CDR3 spans 14 residues. Germline lookup yields CDR1 MNHEY and CDR2 SVGEGT. CDR3: CASSFRDPYNEQFF. The CDR3 DNA is TGTGCCAGCAGTTTCCGGGACCCATACAATGAGCAGTTCTTC.

This chain joins TRBV7-9 and TRBJ2-1; 15 nucleotides align to TRBD2. Germline-derived CDR1 and CDR2 are SEHNR and FQNEAQ (reference sequence). J was trimmed by 7 bases and V by 2 bases; bases with no gene match: 15. The CDR3 is made up of 20 amino acids. CDR3 sequence: CASSLWRGLAGGSGRNEQFF. The DNA of the CDR3 is TGTGCCAGCAGCTTATGGCGGGGACTAGCGGGAGGATCAGGGAGGAATGAGCAGTTCTTC. The whole variable domain, remainder taken from reference TRBV7-9 and TRBJ2-1, is DTGVSQNPRHKITKRGQNVTFRCDPISEHNRLYWYRQTLGQGPEFLTYFQNEAQLEKSRLLSDRFSAERPKGSFSTLEIQRTEQGDSAMYLCASSLWRGLAGGSGRNEQFFGPGTRLTVL.

This clonotype was counted between two and nine times. V usage is TRBV7-9 and J usage is TRBJ2-3; 10 bases are a match to TRBD1. The CDR3 is made up of 15 amino acids. Germline CDR1 reads SEHNR; CDR2 reads FQNEAQ (reference sequence). V dropped 5 bases and J dropped 4; count of bases not matched to a gene: 6. The CDR3 DNA reads as TGTGCCAGCAGCCGACGGGACAGGGGAGCAGATACGCAGTATTTT. Its translation is CASSRRDRGADTQYF.